Presented here are 24 T cell receptor beta chains from one specimen sequenced in a study of shared clonotypes between healthy human individuals. Assay: immunoSEQ multiplex PCR; the TCRdb copy retains only in-frame clones and omits some. The sample holds 150,000 to 200,000 clones, approximately 61% seen once. The material sequenced was memory CD4+ T cells sorted from blood. As for subset: CD45RA-negative fraction. These receptors were obtained from a man aged 30 to 45 in good health.

This clone was detected only a few times. Here the CDR3 reads CASMINTEAFF. The DNA of the CDR3 is TGTGCCAGCATGATTAACACTGAAGCTTTCTTT. The chain is built from TRBV2 and TRBJ1-1; no clear D gene. V was cut by 7 bases and J by 2 bases, with 5 bases left in between. Germline V CDR1 and CDR2: SNHLY, FYNNEI. The CDR3 length is 11 residues.

The chain has TRBV6-1 and TRBJ2-7; the D is unclear. The length of the CDR3 is 13 residues. CDR1 and CDR2 (germline): MNHNS, SASEGT. The V end lost 6 bases, the J end lost 5 bases, and 14 bases lay between the germline ends. CDR3 nucleotide sequence: TGTGCCAGCAGCGCACAGAGAGGTAACGAGCAGTACTTC. Translating gives CASSAQRGNEQYF.

V is TRBV6-4 and J is TRBJ2-7, with D unclear. V lost 5 bases to trimming and J lost 3 bases, with 11 bases between them. Germline lookup yields CDR1 MRHNA and CDR2 SNTAGT. The CDR3 extends over 13 amino acids. CDR3 region: CASSRTDNYEQYF. The CDR3 DNA is TGTGCCAGCAGTCGCACGGATAACTACGAGCAGTACTTC.

V is TRBV7-2 and J is TRBJ2-5, with TRBD2 matching over 8 bases. The CDR3 runs to 13 residues. Germline V lookup: CDR1 SGHTA, CDR2 FQGNSA. The CDR3 region has the DNA TGTGCTCTAGGAGGGGCGGGGGGAGAGACCCAGTACTTC. Its protein product is CALGGAGGETQYF.

The V and J genes are TRBV9 and TRBJ1-1; D call uncertain. CDR1 and CDR2 (germline): SGDLS, YYNGEE. With 4 bases removed from V and 5 bases from J, the gap between germline ends came to 21 bases. The CDR3 consists of 16 residues. Here the CDR3 reads CASSLGPTPGNTEAFF. The CDR3 region has the DNA TGTGCCAGCAGCCTGGGCCCAACTCCGGGAAATACTGAAGCTTTCTTT.

This clone was observed a handful of times. This sequence joins TRBV7-2 and TRBJ2-5, with D tentatively TRBD2 (7 bases). The germline gives CDR1 SGHTA, CDR2 FQGNSA. The CDR3 spans 14 residues. The V gene lost 2 bases and the J gene lost 14 bases, with 21 bases spanning the gap. CDR3 bases: TGTGCCAGCAGCTTATCTGGGAGGGGACAAAGAAGTTACTTC. It codes for CASSLSGRGQRSYF.

Many counts were recorded for this clone. J is TRBJ2-5 and V is TRBV15; TRBD2 matches at 8 bases. CDR3 size: 16 residues. Trimming cost V 5 bases and J 0 bases; bases outside gene matches: 8. Germline CDR1 and CDR2: LNHNV and YYDKDF (reference sequence). The CDR3 reads CATSGGTRVHQETQYF. In DNA form, the CDR3 reads TGTGCCACCAGCGGCGGGACTAGGGTACACCAAGAGACCCAGTACTTC. Using reference TRBV15 and TRBJ2-5 for the parts outside the CDR3, the full variable domain is DAMVIQNPRYQVTQFGKPVTLSCSQTLNHNVMYWYQQKSSQAPKLLFHYYDKDFNNEADTPDNFQSRRPNTSFCFLDIRSPGLGDTAMYLCATSGGTRVHQETQYFGPGTRLLVL.

The gene calls are TRBV5-1 and TRBJ2-7, with TRBD2 as a possible D gene (6 bases). CDR1 is SGHRS, CDR2 YFSETQ, per germline. The CDR3 totals 14 residues. V was cut by 0 bases and J by 6 bases, with 13 bases left in between. The CDR3 loop is CASSLAGVSVEQYF. The CDR3 DNA reads TGCGCCAGCAGCTTGGCGGGGGTTTCCGTCGAGCAGTACTTC.

The V and J genes are TRBV5-1 and TRBJ2-2, with TRBD2 identical over 9 bases. Germline values: CDR1 SGHRS, CDR2 YFSETQ. Trimming cost V 1 base and J 3 bases; bases outside gene matches: 4. The CDR3 length is 16 residues. Written as DNA, the CDR3 is TGCGCCAGCAGCTTGAGGGGACTAGCAGACACCGGGGAGCTGTTTTTT. This codes for CASSLRGLADTGELFF.

This rearrangement joins TRBV5-1 to TRBJ1-4; D is undetermined. V was trimmed by 5 bases and J by 3 bases, leaving 8 bases between them. CDR1 is SGHRS and CDR2 is YFSETQ in the germline V gene. The CDR3 consists of 13 residues. CDR3 sequence: CASRGTANEKLFF. CDR3 in DNA: TGCGCCAGCAGGGGCACAGCTAATGAAAAACTGTTTTTT.

The chain couples TRBV18 to TRBJ1-5; D unclear. Germline V gene lookup returns CDR1 KGHSH and CDR2 LQKENI. The length of the CDR3 is 15 residues. V lost 3 bases to trimming and J lost 0 bases, with 9 bases between them. Here the CDR3 DNA reads TGTGCCAGCTCACCCACCGTCTCTAGCAATCAGCCCCAGCATTTT. Its translation: CASSPTVSSNQPQHF.

The chain recombines TRBV11-3 with TRBJ1-2; 10 bases align to TRBD1. With V trimmed by 3 bases and J by 5 bases, 0 bases remained unmatched. CDR3 length equals 13 residues. CDR1 is SGHNT and CDR2 is YENEEA in the germline V gene. DNA for the CDR3: TGTGCCAGCAGCTTGGGACAGGGGTATGGCTACACCTTC. Its protein product is CASSLGQGYGYTF.

The V call is TRBV9, the J call TRBJ2-6; D may match TRBD1 or TRBD2 (5 bases each). CDR3 length equals 15 residues. Between the trimmed V and J ends, which lost 0 bases and 1 base, there was a span of 5 bases. The V gene's germline CDR1 is SGDLS and CDR2 YYNGEE. The CDR3: CASSVGGSGANVLTF. For the CDR3, the DNA is TGTGCCAGCAGCGTAGGGGGGTCTGGGGCCAACGTCCTGACTTTC.

A few counts support this clone. The chain is built from TRBV28 and TRBJ2-7; 8 nucleotides agree with TRBD1. Per the germline V gene, CDR1 is MDHEN and CDR2 is SYDVKM. The CDR3 runs to 16 residues. V was pared by 5 bases and J by 3 bases, with 12 bases of the junction left unmatched. The CDR3 nucleotides read TGTGCCAGCAGTATCCTGCCTGGGGGACAGGTCTACGAGCAGTACTTC. It is translated as CASSILPGGQVYEQYF.

Turning to this clone: This is likely an artifact of a read error, given a far larger clone one base away. Distinct nucleotide sequences in the sample also encode this CDR3. The chain employs TRBV2 and TRBJ2-7, with 9 bases lining up with TRBD1. This CDR3 spans 13 amino acids. Trimming at V came to 6 bases and at J to 2 bases, leaving 2 bases not matched to a gene. Germline V gene sequence: CDR1 SNHLY, CDR2 FYNNEI. This chain's CDR3 is CASSRDRAYEQYF. Here the CDR3 DNA reads TGTGCCAGCAGCCGGGACAGGGCCTACGAGCAGTACTTC.

The CDR3: CASSATYEQYF. The CDR3 DNA follows: TGTGCCAGCAGCGCTACCTACGAGCAGTACTTC. This chain joins TRBV7-9 and TRBJ2-7; no clear D. The V and J ends lost 5 bases and 2 bases respectively, with 4 bases between them. Germline CDR1 and CDR2: SEHNR and FQNEAQ (reference sequence). The CDR3 length is 11 residues.

The chain employs TRBV2 and TRBJ1-5, with a weak D call TRBD1 (5 bases). This CDR3 spans 14 amino acids. The germline gives CDR1 SNHLY, CDR2 FYNNEI. Trimming removed 2 bases at V and 4 bases at J, with 9 bases between. CDR3 nucleotides: TGTGCCAGCAGTGAATTCGACAGAAATCAGCCCCAGCATTTT. Residues: CASSEFDRNQPQHF. The variable domain in full, completed from reference TRBV2 and TRBJ1-5, reads EPEVTQTPSHQVTQMGQEVILRCVPISNHLYFYWYRQILGQKVEFLVSFYNNEISEKSEIFDDQFSVERPDGSNFTLKIRSTKLEDSAMYFCASSEFDRNQPQHFGDGTRLSIL.

The chain combines TRBV10-1 with TRBJ2-2; 8 bases agree with TRBD2. Losses at the gene ends were 8 bases for V and 0 bases for J; bases not matched to a gene: 5. The CDR3 consists of 15 residues. Looked up from germline, CDR1 is WNHNN and CDR2 is SYGVQD (reference sequence). The CDR3 spells CASGTRETNTGELFF. CDR3 DNA: TGCGCCAGCGGGACTAGGGAAACGAACACCGGGGAGCTGTTTTTT.

The V and J genes are TRBV28 and TRBJ1-1, with 10 bases lining up with TRBD1. The CDR3 extends over 15 amino acids. Germline values: CDR1 MDHEN, CDR2 SYDVKM. With V trimmed by 5 bases and J by 4 bases, 7 bases remained unmatched. CDR3 DNA: TGTGCCAGCAGTGCCCGGACAGGGGGGGGCACTGAAGCTTTCTTT. This sequence encodes CASSARTGGGTEAFF.

The rearrangement uses TRBV28 and TRBJ2-3; tentative D call: TRBD1 (5 bases). CDR1 is MDHEN, CDR2 SYDVKM, per germline. Trimming removed 11 bases at V and 2 bases at J, with 17 bases between. There are 14 residues in the CDR3. CDR3 sequence (DNA): TGTGCCCTCCGTAAGGGGCTCAACACAGATACGCAGTATTTT. Its protein is CALRKGLNTDTQYF.

This clone was seen only once. The chain combines TRBV2 with TRBJ1-5, with 11 bases that match TRBD1. The CDR3 is 16 residues long. The ends lost 6 bases at V and 3 bases at J; junction bases unmatched: 7. Germline V CDR1 and CDR2: SNHLY, FYNNEI. Here the CDR3 reads CASRVTDRGLNQPQHF. The CDR3 DNA follows: TGTGCCAGCAGGGTTACGGACAGGGGGCTCAATCAGCCCCAGCATTTT.

In its sample, this clone was seen a few times. This chain joins TRBV9 and TRBJ2-2; unclear D gene. The CDR3 length is 13 residues. Germline assignment: CDR1 SGDLS and CDR2 YYNGEE. Trimming shortened V by 3 bases and J by 3 bases, and 6 bases separated the two germline ends. CDR3 in DNA: TGTGCCAGCAGCGCGATTGACACCGGGGAGCTGTTTTTT. It translates to CASSAIDTGELFF. Filled out from reference TRBV9 and TRBJ2-2, the complete variable domain reads DSGVTQTPKHLITATGQRVTLRCSPRSGDLSVYWYQQSLDQGLQFLIQYYNGEERAKGNILERFSAQQFPDLHSELNLSSLELGDSALYFCASSAIDTGELFFGEGSRLTVL.

V usage is TRBV7-9 and J usage is TRBJ2-7, with D perhaps assigned TRBD1 or TRBD2 (5 bases each). Between the trimmed V and J ends, which lost 4 bases and 6 bases, there was a span of 10 bases. The V gene's germline CDR1 is SEHNR and CDR2 FQNEAQ (reference sequence). The CDR3 runs to 12 residues. DNA for the CDR3: TGTGCCAGCAGCTGGGGGAACCGCGAGCAGTACTTC. This encodes CASSWGNREQYF.

The gene calls are TRBV5-1 and TRBJ2-3, with 10 bases matching TRBD2. The CDR3 is made up of 16 amino acids. Trimming at V came to 4 bases and at J to 4 bases, leaving 9 bases not matched to a gene. Germline V lookup: CDR1 SGHRS, CDR2 YFSETQ. CDR3 loop: CASSVVRTSGPDTQYF. In DNA form, the CDR3 reads TGCGCCAGCAGCGTCGTACGGACTAGCGGTCCAGATACGCAGTATTTT.